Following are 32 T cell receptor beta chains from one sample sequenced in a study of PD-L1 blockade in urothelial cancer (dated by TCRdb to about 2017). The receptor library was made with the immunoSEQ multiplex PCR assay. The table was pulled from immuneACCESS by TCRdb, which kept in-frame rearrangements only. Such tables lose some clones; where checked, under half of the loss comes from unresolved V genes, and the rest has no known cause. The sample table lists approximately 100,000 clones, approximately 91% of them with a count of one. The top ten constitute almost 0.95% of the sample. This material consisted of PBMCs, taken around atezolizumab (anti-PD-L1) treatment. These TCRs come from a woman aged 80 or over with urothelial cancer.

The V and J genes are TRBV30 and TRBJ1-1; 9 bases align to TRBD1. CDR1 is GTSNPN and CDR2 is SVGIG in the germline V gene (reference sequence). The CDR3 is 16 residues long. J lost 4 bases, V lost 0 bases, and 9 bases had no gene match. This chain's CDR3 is CAWSVRTGVWGTEAFF. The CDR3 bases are TGTGCCTGGAGTGTTAGGACAGGGGTATGGGGCACTGAAGCTTTCTTT.

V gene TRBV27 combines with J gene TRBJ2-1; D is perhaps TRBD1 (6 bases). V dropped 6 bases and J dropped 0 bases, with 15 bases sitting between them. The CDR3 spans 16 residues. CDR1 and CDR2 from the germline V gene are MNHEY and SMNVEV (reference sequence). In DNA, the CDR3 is TGTGCCAGCAGGACCATTGACAGGAGCTCCTACAATGAGCAGTTCTTC. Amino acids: CASRTIDRSSYNEQFF.

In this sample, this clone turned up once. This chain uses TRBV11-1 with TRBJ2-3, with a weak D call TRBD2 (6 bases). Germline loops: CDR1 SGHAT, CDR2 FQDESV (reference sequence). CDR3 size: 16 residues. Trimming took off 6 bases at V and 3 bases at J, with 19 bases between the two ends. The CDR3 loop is CASSFRGGGMTDTQYF. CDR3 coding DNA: TGTGCCAGCAGTTTCCGGGGAGGCGGGATGACAGATACGCAGTATTTT.

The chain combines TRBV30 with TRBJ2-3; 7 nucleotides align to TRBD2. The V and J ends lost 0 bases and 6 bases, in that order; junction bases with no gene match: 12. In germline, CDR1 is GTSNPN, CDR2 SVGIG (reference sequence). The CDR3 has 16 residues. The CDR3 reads CAWSVAAGVSSDTQYF. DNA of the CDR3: TGTGCCTGGAGTGTAGCGGCGGGAGTAAGTTCTGATACGCAGTATTTT. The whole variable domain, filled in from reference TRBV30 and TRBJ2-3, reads SQTIHQWPATLVQPVGSPLSLECTVEGTSNPNLYWYRQAAGRGLQLLFYSVGIGQISSEVPQNLSASRPQDRQFILSSKKLLLSDSGFYLCAWSVAAGVSSDTQYFGPGTRLTVL.

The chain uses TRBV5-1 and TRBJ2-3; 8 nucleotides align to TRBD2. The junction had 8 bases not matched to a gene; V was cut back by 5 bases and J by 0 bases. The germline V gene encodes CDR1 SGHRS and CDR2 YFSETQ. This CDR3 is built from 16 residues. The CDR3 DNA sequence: TGCGCCAGCAGAGAGACTAGCGCCACTAGCACAGATACGCAGTATTTT. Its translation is CASRETSATSTDTQYF.

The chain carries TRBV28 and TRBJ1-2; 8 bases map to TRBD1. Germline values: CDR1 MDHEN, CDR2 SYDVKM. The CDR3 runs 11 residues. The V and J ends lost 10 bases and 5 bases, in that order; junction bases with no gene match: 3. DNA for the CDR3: TGTGCCACTGGGACAGGATATGGCTACACCTTC. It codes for CATGTGYGYTF.

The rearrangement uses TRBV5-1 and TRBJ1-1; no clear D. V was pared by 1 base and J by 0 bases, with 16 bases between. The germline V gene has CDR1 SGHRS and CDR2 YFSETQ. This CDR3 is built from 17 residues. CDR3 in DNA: TGCGCCAGCAGCTTGTCGCGCGTCTCACAGATGAACACTGAAGCTTTCTTT. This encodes CASSLSRVSQMNTEAFF.

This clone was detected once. As DNA, the CDR3 is TGCGCCAGCTCTGGCGGTAACAGGGCAGATACGCAGTATTTT. Encoded protein: CASSGGNRADTQYF. J is TRBJ2-3 and V is TRBV10-2, with a tentative D call TRBD1 (6 bases). The CDR3 totals 14 residues. Germline V gene sequence: CDR1 WSHSY, CDR2 SAAADI. Trimming removed 8 bases at V and 4 bases at J, with 16 bases between.

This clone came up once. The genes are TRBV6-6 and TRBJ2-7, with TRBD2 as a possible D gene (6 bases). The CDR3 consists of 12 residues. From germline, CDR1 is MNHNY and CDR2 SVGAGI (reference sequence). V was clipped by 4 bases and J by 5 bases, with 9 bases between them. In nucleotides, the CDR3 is TGTGCCAGCAGTTCCCGCGGGGACGAGCAGTACTTC. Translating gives CASSSRGDEQYF.

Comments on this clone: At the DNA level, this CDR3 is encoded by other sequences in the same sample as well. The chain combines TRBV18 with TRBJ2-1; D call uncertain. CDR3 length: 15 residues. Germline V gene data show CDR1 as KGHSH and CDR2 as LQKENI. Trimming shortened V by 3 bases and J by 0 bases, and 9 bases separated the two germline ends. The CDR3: CASSPSGSSYNEQFF. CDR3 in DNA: TGTGCCAGCTCACCCTCAGGAAGCTCCTACAATGAGCAGTTCTTC. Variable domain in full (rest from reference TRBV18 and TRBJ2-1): NAGVMQNPRHLVRRRGQEARLRCSPMKGHSHVYWYRQLPEEGLKFMVYLQKENIIDESGMPKERFSAEFPKEGPSILRIQQVVRGDSAAYFCASSPSGSSYNEQFFGPGTRLTVL.

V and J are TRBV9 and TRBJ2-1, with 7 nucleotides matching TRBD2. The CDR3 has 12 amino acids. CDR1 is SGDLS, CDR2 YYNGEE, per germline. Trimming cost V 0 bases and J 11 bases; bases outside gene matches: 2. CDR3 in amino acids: CASSVGGGQQFF. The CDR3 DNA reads TGTGCCAGCAGCGTAGGCGGGGGACAGCAGTTCTTC.

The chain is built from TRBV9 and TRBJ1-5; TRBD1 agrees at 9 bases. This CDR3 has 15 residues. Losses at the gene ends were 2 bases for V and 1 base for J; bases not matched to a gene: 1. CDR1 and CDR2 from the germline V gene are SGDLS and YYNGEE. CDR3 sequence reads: CASSVGQGSNQPQHF. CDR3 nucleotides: TGTGCCAGCAGCGTCGGACAGGGGAGCAATCAGCCCCAGCATTTT.

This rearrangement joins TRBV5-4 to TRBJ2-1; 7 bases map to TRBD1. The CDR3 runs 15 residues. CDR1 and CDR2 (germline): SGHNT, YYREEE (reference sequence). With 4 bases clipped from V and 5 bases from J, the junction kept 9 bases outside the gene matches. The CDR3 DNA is TGTGCCAGCAGCCCACTCCGACAGGGCCACAATGAGCAGTTCTTC. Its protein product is CASSPLRQGHNEQFF.

CDR3 nucleotide sequence: TGTGCCAGCAGCCCCCAGGGGGCAGGGTCGGGCGGGGAGCTGTTTTTT. This gives the protein CASSPQGAGSGGELFF. This chain joins TRBV7-3 and TRBJ2-2; 8 nucleotides align to TRBD1. The CDR3 is 16 residues long. The trim removed 5 bases at V and 7 bases at J, leaving 12 bases unmatched. CDR1 and CDR2 (germline): SGHTA, FQGTGA.

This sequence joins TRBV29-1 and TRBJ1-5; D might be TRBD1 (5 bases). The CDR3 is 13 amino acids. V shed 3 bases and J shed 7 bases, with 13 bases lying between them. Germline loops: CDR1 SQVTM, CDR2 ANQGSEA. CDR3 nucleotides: TGCAGCGTTGATCAGGGTAGGGGCCAGCCCCAGCATTTT. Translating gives CSVDQGRGQPQHF.

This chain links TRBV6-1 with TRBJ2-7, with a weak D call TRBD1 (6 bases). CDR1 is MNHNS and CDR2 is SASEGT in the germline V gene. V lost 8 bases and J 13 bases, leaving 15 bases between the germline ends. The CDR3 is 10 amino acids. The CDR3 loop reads CASGDTAGYF. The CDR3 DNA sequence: TGTGCCAGCGGGGACACGGCAGGTTACTTC.

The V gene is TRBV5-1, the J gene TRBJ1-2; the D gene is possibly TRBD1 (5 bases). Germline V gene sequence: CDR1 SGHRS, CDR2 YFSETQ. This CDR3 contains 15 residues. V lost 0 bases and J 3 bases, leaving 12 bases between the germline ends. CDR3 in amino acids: CASSLGPGLHYGYTF. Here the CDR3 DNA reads TGCGCCAGCAGCTTGGGCCCGGGACTTCACTATGGCTACACCTTC.

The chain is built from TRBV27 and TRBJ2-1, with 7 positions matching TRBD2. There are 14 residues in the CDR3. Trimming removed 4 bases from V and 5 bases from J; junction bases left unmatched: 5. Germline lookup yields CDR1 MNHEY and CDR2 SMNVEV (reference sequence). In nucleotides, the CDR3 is TGTGCCAGCAGTTCCGCTGGGACTAACAATGAGCAGTTCTTC. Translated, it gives CASSSAGTNNEQFF.

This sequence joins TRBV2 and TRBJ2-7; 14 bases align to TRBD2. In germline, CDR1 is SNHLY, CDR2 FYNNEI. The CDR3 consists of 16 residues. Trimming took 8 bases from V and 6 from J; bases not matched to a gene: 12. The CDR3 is CASGGGLAGVRGEQYF. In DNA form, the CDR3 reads TGTGCCAGCGGCGGGGGACTAGCGGGAGTCCGCGGCGAGCAGTACTTC.

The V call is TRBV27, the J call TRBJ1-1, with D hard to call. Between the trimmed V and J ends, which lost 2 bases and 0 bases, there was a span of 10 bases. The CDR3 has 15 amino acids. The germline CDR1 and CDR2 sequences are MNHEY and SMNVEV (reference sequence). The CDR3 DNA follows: TGTGCCAGCAGTTTAAGGCAGACTATGAACACTGAAGCTTTCTTT. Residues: CASSLRQTMNTEAFF.

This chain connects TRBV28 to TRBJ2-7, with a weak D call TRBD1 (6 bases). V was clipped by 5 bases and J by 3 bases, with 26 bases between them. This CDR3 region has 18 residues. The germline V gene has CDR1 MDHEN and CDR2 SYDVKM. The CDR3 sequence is CASSTRTDWELWRYEQYF. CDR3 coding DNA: TGTGCCAGCAGTACCCGGACAGATTGGGAATTGTGGCGCTACGAGCAGTACTTC.

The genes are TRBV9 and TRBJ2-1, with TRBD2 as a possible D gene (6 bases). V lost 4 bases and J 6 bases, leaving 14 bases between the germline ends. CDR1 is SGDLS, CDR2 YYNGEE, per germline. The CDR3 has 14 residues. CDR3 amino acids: CASSPGGPLNEQFF. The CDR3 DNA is TGTGCCAGCAGCCCCGGGGGACCTCTCAATGAGCAGTTCTTC. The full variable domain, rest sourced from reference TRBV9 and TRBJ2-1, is DSGVTQTPKHLITATGQRVTLRCSPRSGDLSVYWYQQSLDQGLQFLIQYYNGEERAKGNILERFSAQQFPDLHSELNLSSLELGDSALYFCASSPGGPLNEQFFGPGTRLTVL.

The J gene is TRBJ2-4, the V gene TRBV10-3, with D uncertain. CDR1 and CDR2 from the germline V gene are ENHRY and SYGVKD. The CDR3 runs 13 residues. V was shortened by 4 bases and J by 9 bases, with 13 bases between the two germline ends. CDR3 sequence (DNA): TGTGCCATCAGTGGGCCAGAAAACACCATTCAGTACTTC. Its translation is CAISGPENTIQYF.

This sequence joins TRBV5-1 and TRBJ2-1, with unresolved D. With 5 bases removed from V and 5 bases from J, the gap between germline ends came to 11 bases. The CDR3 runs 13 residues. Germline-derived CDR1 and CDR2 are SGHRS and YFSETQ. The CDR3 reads CASRRSIDNEQFF. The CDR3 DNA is TGCGCCAGCAGGAGGTCTATCGACAATGAGCAGTTCTTC.

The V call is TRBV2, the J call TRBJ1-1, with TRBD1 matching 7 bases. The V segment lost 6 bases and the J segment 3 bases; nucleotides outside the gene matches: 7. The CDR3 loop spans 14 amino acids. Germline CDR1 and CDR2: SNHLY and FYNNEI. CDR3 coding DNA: TGTGCCAGCAGGTTAGGACAGGTCGACACTGAAGCTTTCTTT. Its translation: CASRLGQVDTEAFF.

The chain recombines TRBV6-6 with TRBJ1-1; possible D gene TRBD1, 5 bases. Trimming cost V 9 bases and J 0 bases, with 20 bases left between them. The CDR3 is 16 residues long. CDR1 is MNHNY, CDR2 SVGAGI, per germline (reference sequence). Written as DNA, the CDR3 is TGTGCCAGTGACAAATTGGGGCCGTACATGAACACTGAAGCTTTCTTT. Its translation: CASDKLGPYMNTEAFF.

This chain's CDR3 is CASRGTYEQYF. CDR3 nucleotide sequence: TGTGCCAGCCGGGGGACCTACGAGCAGTACTTC. V is TRBV28 and J is TRBJ2-7; a weak D match, TRBD2 (6 bases). The ends were cut back, 8 bases at V and 2 bases at J, with 7 bases in the middle. The CDR3 loop spans 11 amino acids. Germline V CDR1 and CDR2: MDHEN, SYDVKM.

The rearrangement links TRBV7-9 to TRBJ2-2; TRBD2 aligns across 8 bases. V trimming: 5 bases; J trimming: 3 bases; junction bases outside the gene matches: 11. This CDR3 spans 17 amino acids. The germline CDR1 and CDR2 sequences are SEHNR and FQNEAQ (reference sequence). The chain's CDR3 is CASSTYSGGRYTGELFF. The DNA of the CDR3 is TGTGCCAGCAGCACCTATTCGGGAGGGAGATACACCGGGGAGCTGTTTTTT.

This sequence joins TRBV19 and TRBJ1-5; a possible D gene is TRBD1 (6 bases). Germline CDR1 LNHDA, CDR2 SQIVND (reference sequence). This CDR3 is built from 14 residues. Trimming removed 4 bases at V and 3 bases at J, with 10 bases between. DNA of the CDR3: TGTGCCAGTAGTACAGGGGTCCTCAATCAGCCCCAGCATTTT. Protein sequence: CASSTGVLNQPQHF.

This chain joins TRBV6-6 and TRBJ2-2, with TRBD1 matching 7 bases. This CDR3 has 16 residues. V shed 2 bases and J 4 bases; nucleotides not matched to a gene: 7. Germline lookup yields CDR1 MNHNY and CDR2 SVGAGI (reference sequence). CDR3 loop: CASSYRGQTSTGELFF. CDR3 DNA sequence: TGTGCCAGCAGTTACCGGGGACAGACGAGCACCGGGGAGCTGTTTTTT.

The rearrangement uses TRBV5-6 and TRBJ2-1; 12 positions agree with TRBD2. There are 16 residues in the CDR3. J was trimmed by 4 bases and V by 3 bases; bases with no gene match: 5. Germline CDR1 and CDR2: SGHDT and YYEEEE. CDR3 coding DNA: TGTGCCAGCAGCTCCCTAGCGGGAGGGAGATACAATGAGCAGTTCTTC. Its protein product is CASSSLAGGRYNEQFF.

CDR3 loop: CASRTDRGSYEQYF. The CDR3 region has the DNA TGTGCCAGCCGAACGGACAGGGGATCCTACGAGCAGTACTTC. This chain connects TRBV19 to TRBJ2-7; TRBD1 matches 9 bases. The CDR3 is made up of 14 amino acids. CDR1 and CDR2 (germline): LNHDA, SQIVND (reference sequence). J lost 1 base, V lost 9 bases, and 7 bases had no gene match.